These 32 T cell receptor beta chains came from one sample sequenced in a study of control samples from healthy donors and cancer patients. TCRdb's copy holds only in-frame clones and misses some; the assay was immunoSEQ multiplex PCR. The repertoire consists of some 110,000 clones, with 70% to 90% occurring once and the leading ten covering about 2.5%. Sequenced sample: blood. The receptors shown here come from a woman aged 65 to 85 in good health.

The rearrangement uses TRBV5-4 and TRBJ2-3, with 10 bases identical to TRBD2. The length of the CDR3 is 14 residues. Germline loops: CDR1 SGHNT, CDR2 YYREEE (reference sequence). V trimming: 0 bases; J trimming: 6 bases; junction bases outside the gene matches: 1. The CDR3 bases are TGTGCCAGCAGCTTGGAACTAGCGGGGGATACGCAGTATTTT. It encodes CASSLELAGDTQYF.

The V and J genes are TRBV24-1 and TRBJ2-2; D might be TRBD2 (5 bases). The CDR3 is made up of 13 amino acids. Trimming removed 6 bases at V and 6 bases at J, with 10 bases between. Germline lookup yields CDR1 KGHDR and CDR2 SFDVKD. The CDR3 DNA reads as TGTGCCACCAGTCATGCTAGCTCCGGGGAGCTGTTTTTT. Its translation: CATSHASSGELFF.

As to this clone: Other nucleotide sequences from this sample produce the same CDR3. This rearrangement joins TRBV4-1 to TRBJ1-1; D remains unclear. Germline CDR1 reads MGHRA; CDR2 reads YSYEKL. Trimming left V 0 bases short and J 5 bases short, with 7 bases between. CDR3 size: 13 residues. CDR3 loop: CASSQDRGTEAFF. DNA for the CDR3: TGCGCCAGCAGCCAAGATCGAGGGACTGAAGCTTTCTTT.

CDR3 bases: TGTGCCATCAGTGAGTCGAAAGCGGGGGGCACAGATACGCAGTATTTT. It yields the protein CAISESKAGGTDTQYF. The chain links TRBV10-3 to TRBJ2-3, with 8 bases fitting TRBD2. CDR3 length: 16 residues. Germline V CDR1 and CDR2: ENHRY, SYGVKD. V shed 0 bases, J shed 1 base, and the junction held 3 bases outside the gene matches.

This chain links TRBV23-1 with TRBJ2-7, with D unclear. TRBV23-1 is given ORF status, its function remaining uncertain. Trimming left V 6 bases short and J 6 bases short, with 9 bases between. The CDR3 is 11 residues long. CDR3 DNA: TGCGCCAGCAGGTGGGGTTGCGAGCAGTACTTC. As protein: CASRWGCEQYF.

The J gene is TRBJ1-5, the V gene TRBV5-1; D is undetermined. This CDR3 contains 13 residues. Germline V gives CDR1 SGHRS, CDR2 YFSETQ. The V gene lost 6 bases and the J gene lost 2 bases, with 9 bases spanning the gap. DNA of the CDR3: TGCGCCAGCAAGGGCCCCGGCAATCAGCCCCAGCATTTT. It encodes CASKGPGNQPQHF.

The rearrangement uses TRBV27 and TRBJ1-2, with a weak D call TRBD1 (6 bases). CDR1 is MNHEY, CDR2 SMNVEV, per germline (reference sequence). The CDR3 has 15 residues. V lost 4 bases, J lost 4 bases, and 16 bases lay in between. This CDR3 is CASSSRGQNFYGYTF. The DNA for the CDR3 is TGTGCCAGCAGTTCCAGGGGCCAAAACTTCTATGGCTACACCTTC.

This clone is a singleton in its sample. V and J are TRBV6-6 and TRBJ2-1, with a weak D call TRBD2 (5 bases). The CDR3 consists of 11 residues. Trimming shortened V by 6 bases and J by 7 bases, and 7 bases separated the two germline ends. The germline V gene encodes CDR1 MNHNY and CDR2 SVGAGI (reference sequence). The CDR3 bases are TGTGCCAGCAGACGGGGTAATGAGCAGTTCTTC. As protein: CASRRGNEQFF.

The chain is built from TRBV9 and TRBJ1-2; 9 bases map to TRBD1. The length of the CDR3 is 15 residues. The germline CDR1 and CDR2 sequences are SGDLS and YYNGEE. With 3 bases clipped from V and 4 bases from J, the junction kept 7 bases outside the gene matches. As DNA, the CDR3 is TGTGCCAGCAGCGAAGGACCGGGACAGGGCTATGGCTACACCTTC. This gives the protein CASSEGPGQGYGYTF.

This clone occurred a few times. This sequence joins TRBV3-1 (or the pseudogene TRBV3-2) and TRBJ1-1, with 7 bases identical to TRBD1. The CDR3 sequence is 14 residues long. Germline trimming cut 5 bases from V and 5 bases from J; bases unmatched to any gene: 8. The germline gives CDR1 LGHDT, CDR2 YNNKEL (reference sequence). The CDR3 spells CASSLASRGTEAFF. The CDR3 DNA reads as TGTGCCAGCAGCTTGGCCAGCAGGGGGACTGAAGCTTTCTTT.

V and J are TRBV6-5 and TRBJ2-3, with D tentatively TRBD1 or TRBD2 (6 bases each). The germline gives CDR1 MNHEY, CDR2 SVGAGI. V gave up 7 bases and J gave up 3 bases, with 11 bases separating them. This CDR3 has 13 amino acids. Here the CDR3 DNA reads TGTGCCAGCACCGGGGGCCTGACAGATACGCAGTATTTT. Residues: CASTGGLTDTQYF.

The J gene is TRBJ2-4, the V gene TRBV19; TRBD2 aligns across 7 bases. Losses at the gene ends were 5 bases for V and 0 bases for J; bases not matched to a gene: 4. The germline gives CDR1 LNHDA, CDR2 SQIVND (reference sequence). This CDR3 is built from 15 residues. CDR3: CASSGGGLAKNIQYF. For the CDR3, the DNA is TGTGCCAGTAGTGGCGGGGGTTTAGCCAAAAACATTCAGTACTTC. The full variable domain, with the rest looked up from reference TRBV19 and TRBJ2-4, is DGGITQSPKYLFRKEGQNVTLSCEQNLNHDAMYWYRQDPGQGLRLIYYSQIVNDFQKGDIAEGYSVSREKKESFPLTVTSAQKNPTAFYLCASSGGGLAKNIQYFGAGTRLSVL.

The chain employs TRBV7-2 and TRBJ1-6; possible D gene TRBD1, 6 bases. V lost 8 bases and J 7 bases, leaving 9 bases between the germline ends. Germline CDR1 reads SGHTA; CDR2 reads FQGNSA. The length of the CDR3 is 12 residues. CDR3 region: CASQGRNSPLHF. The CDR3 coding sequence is TGTGCCAGCCAGGGGAGGAATTCACCCCTCCACTTT.

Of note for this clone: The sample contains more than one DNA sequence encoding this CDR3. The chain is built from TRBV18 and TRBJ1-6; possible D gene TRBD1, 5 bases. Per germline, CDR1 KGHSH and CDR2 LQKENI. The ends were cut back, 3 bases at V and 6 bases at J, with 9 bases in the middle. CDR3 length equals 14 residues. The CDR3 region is CASSPGVANSPLHF. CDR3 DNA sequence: TGTGCCAGCTCACCGGGGGTGGCTAATTCACCCCTCCACTTT.

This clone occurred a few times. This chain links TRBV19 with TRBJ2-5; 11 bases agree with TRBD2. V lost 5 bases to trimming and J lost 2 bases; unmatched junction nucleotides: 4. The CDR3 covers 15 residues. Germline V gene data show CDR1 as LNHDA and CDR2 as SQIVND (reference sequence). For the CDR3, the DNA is TGTGCCAGTAGTCCGGGACTAGCGGAGCAAGAGACCCAGTACTTC. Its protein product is CASSPGLAEQETQYF.

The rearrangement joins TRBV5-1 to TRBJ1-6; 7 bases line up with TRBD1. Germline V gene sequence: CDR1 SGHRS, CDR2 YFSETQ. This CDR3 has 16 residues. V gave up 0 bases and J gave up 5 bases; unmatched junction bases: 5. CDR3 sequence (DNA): TGCGCCAGCAGCTTGGGACGGGACAGAGATAATTCACCCCTCCACTTT. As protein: CASSLGRDRDNSPLHF.

The CDR3 loop is CASAYRGRDTGELFF. The DNA for the CDR3 is TGTGCCAGCGCCTACAGGGGGCGCGACACCGGGGAGCTGTTTTTT. The chain couples TRBV27 to TRBJ2-2; 9 positions match TRBD1. Germline V gene data show CDR1 as MNHEY and CDR2 as SMNVEV (reference sequence). The CDR3 covers 15 residues. With V trimmed by 8 bases and J by 3 bases, 7 bases remained unmatched.

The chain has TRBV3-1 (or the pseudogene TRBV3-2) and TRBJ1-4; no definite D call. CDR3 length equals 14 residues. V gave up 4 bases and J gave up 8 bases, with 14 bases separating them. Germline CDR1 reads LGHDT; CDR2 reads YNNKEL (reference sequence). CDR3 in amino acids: CASSRTWVEEKLFF. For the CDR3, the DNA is TGTGCCAGCAGCCGGACGTGGGTTGAGGAAAAACTGTTTTTT.

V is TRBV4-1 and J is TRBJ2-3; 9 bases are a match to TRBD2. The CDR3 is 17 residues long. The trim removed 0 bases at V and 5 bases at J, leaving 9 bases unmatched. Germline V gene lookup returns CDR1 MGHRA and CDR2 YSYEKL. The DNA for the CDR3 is TGCGCCAGCAGCCAAGACCCCCCGAGCGGGGGGTTAGATACGCAGTATTTT. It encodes CASSQDPPSGGLDTQYF.

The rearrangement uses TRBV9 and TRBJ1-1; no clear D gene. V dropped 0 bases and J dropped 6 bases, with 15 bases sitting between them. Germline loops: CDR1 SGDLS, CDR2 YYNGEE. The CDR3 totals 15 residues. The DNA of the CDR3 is TGTGCCAGCAGCGTAGATGGGCAAAGGCGGGCTGAAGCTTTCTTT. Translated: CASSVDGQRRAEAFF.

CDR3 sequence: CASSSQLTGSGETQYF. The CDR3 bases are TGCGCCAGCAGTTCCCAGCTGACAGGGTCGGGGGAGACCCAGTACTTC. This chain connects TRBV23-1 to TRBJ2-5; 7 bases match TRBD1. TRBV23-1 is given ORF status, its function remaining uncertain. V was pared by 5 bases and J by 5 bases, with 14 bases of the junction left unmatched. CDR3 length: 16 amino acids.

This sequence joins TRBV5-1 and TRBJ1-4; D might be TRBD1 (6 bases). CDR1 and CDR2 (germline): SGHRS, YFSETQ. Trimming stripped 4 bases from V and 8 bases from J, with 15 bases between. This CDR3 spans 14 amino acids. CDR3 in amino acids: CASSIGTRGEKLFF. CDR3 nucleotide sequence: TGCGCCAGCAGCATCGGGACGAGGGGGGAAAAACTGTTTTTT.

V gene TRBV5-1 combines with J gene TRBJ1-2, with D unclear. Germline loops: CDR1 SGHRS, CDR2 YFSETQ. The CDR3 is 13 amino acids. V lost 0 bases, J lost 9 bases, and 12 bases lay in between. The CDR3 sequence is CASSLAESPRYTF. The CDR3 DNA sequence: TGCGCCAGCAGCTTGGCCGAATCTCCTCGCTACACCTTC.

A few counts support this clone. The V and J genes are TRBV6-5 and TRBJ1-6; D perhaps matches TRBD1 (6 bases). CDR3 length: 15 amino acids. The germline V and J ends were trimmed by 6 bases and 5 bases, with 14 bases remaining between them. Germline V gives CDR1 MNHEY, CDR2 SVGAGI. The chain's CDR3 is CASRTVRGDNSPLHF. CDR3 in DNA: TGTGCCAGCAGAACAGTTAGGGGGGATAATTCACCCCTCCACTTT.

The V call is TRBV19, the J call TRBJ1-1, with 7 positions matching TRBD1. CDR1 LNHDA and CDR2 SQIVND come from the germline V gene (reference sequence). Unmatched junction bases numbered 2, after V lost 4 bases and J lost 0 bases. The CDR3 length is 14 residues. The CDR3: CASSTDRLNTEAFF. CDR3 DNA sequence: TGTGCCAGTAGTACGGACAGGCTGAACACTGAAGCTTTCTTT.

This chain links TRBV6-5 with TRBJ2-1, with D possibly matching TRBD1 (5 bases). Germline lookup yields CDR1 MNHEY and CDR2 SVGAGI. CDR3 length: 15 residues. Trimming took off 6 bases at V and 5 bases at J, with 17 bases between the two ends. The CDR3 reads CASSQDTRGHNEQFF. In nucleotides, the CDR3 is TGTGCCAGCAGCCAGGACACCCGAGGCCACAATGAGCAGTTCTTC.

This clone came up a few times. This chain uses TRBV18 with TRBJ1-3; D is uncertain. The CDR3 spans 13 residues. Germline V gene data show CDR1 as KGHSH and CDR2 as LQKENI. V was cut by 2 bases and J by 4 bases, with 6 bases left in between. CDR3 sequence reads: CASSPGVGNTIYF. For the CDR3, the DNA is TGTGCCAGCTCACCAGGGGTCGGAAACACCATATATTTT.

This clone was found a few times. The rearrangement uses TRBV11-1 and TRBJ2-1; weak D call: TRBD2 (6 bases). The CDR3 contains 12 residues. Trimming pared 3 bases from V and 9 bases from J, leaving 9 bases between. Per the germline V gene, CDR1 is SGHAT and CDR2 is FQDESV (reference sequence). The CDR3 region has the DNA TGTGCCAGCAGCTTCGGGAGCAGTGAGCAGTTCTTC. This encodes CASSFGSSEQFF.

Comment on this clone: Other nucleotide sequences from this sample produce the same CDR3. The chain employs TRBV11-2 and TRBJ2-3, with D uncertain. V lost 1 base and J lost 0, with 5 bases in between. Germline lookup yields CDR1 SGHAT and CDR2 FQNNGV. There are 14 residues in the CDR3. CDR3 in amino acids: CASSLVVSTDTQYF. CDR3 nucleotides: TGTGCCAGCAGCTTAGTTGTAAGCACAGATACGCAGTATTTT.

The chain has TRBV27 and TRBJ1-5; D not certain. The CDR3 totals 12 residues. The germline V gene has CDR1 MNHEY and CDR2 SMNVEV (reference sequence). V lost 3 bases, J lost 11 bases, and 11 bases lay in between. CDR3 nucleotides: TGTGCCAGCAGTTTTATGGGAATGGCCCAGCATTTT. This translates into CASSFMGMAQHF.

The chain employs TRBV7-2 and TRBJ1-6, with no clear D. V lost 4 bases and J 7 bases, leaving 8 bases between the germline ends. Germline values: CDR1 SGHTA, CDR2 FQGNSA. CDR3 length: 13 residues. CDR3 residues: CASSSRRNSPLHF. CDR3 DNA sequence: TGTGCCAGCAGCTCCAGACGGAATTCACCCCTCCACTTT.

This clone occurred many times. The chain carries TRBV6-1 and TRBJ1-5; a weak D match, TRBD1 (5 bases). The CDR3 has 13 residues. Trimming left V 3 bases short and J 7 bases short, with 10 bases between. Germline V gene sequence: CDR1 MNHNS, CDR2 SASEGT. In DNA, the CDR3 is TGTGCCAGCAGTGAGGGGGAGGGCCAGCCCCAGCATTTT. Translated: CASSEGEGQPQHF.